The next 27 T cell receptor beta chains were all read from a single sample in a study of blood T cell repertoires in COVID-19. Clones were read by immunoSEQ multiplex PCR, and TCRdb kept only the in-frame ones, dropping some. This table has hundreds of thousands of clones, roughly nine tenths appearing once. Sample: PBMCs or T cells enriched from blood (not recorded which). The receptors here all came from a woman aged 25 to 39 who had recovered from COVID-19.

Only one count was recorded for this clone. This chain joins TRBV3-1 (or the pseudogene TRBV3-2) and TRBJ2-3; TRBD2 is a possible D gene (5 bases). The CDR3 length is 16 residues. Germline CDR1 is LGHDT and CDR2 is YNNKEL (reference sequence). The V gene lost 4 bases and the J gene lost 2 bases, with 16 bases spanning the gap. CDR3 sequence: CASSPRSSSFTDTQYF. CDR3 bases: TGTGCCAGCAGCCCGAGATCTAGCAGCTTCACAGATACGCAGTATTTT.

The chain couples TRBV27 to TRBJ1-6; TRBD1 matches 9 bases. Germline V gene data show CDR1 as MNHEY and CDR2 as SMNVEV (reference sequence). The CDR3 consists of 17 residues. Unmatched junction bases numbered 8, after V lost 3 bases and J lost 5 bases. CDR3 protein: CASSFSARDRDNSPLHF. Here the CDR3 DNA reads TGTGCCAGCAGTTTTTCCGCCCGGGACAGGGATAATTCACCCCTCCACTTT.

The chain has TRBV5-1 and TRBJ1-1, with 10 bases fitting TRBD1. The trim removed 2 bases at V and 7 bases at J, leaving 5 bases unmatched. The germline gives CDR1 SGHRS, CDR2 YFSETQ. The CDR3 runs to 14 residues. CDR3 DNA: TGCGCCAGCAGCTTCGGGACAGGGGAGGTTGAAGCTTTCTTT. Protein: CASSFGTGEVEAFF.

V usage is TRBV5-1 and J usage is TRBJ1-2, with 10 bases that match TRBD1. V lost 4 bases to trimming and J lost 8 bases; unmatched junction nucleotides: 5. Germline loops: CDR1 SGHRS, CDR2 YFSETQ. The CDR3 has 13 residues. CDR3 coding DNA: TGCGCCAGCAGCGACGGACAGGGGGAGGGCTACACCTTC. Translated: CASSDGQGEGYTF.

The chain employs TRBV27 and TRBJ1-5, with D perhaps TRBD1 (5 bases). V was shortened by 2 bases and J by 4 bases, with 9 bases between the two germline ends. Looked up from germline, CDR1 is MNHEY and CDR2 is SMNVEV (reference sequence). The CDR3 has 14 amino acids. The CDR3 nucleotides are TGTGCCAGCAGTTTAGGCAGGGTAAATCAGCCCCAGCATTTT. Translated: CASSLGRVNQPQHF.

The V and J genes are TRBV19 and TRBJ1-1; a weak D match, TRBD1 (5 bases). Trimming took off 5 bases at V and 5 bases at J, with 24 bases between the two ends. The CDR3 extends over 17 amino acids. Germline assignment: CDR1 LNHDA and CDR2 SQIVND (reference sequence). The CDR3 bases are TGTGCCAGTAGTCTCGGGGTGAATGGGGGGGACTGGACTGAAGCTTTCTTT. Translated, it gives CASSLGVNGGDWTEAFF.

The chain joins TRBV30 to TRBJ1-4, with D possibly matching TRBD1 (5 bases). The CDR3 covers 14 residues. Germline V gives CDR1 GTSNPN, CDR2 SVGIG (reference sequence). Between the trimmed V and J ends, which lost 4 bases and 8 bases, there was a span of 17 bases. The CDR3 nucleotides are TGTGCCTGGACCCCGGGACTGTCTGGAGAAAAACTGTTTTTT. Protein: CAWTPGLSGEKLFF.

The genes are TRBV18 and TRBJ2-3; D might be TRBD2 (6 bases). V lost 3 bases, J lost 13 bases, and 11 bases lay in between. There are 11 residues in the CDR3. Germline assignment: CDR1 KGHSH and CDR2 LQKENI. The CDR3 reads CASSPGLGEYF. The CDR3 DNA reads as TGTGCCAGCTCACCGGGACTGGGGGAGTATTTT.

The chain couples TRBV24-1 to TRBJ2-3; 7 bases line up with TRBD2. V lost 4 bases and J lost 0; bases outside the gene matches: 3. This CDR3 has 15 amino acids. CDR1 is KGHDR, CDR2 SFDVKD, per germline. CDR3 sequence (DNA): TGTGCCACCAGTGACGGGAGGTTTAGCACAGATACGCAGTATTTT. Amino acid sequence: CATSDGRFSTDTQYF.

The CDR3, as DNA: TGTGCCAGCAGCCAAGCGCTCCGGGGGGGACTCCACTTT. Protein product: CASSQALRGGLHF. The chain combines TRBV3-1 (or the pseudogene TRBV3-2) with TRBJ1-6; a weak D match, TRBD1 (5 bases). V lost 1 base to trimming and J lost 16 bases, with 14 bases between them. The CDR3 is made up of 13 amino acids. Germline-derived CDR1 and CDR2 are LGHDT and YNNKEL (reference sequence).

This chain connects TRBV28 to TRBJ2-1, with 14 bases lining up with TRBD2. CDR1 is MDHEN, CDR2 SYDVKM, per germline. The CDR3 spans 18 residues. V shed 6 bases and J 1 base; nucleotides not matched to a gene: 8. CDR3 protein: CASSRGLAGGGSYNEQFF. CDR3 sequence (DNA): TGTGCCAGCAGCCGTGGACTAGCGGGAGGAGGGTCCTACAATGAGCAGTTCTTC.

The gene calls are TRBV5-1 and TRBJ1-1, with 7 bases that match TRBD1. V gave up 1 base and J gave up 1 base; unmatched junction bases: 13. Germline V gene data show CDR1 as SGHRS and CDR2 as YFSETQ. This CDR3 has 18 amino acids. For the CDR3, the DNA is TGCGCCAGCAGCTTGCGATCAACCGAAGGGGGCTCGAACACTGAAGCTTTCTTT. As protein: CASSLRSTEGGSNTEAFF.

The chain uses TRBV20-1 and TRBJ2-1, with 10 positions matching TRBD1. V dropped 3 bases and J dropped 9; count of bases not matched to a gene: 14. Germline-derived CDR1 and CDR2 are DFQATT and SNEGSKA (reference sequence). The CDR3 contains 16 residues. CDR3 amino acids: CSASSLGTGVSGEQFF. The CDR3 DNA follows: TGCAGTGCTAGTAGTCTAGGGACAGGGGTGAGCGGTGAGCAGTTCTTC.

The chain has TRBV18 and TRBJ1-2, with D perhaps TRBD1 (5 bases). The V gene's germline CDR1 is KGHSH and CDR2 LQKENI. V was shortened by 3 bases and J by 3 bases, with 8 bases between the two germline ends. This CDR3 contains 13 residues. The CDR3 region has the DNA TGTGCCAGCTCACCGAAGGGGTACTATGGCTACACCTTC. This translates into CASSPKGYYGYTF.

CDR3 in amino acids: CASSLTGSRNEKLFF. CDR3 coding DNA: TGCGCCAGCAGCCTGACAGGGTCCAGAAATGAAAAACTGTTTTTT. This chain joins TRBV4-1 and TRBJ1-4; 7 bases match TRBD1. This CDR3 contains 15 residues. The V gene's germline CDR1 is MGHRA and CDR2 YSYEKL. V shed 4 bases and J 5 bases; nucleotides not matched to a gene: 7.

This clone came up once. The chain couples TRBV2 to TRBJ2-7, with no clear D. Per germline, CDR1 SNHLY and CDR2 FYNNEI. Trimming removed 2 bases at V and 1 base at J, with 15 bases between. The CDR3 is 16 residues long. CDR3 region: CASSERWSRGSYEQYF. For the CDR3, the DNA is TGTGCCAGCAGTGAAAGGTGGAGCAGAGGTTCCTACGAGCAGTACTTC.

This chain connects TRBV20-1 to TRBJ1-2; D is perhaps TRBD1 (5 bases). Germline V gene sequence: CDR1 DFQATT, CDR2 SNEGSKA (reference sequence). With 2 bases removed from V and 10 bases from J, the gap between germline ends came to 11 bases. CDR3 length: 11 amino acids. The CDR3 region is CSARTGGVYTF. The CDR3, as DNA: TGCAGTGCTAGAACTGGAGGGGTCTACACCTTC.

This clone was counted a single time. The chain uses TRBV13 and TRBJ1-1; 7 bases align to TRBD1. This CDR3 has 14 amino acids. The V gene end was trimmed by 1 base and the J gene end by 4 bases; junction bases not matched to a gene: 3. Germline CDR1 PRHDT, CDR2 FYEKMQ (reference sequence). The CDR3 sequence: CASSLATGTTEAFF. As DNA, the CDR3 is TGTGCCAGCAGCTTAGCGACAGGGACCACTGAAGCTTTCTTT.

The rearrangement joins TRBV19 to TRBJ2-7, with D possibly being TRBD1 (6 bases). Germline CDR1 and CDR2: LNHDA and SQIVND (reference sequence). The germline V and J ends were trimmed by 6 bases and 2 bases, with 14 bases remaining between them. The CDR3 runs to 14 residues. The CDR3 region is CASRPTGGAYEQYF. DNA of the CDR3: TGTGCCAGTAGACCGACAGGAGGTGCCTACGAGCAGTACTTC.

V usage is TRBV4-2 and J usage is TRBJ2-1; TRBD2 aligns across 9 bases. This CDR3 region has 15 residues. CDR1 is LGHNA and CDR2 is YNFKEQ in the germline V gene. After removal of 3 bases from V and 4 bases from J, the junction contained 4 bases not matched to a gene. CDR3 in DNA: TGTGCCAGCAGCCACGGGCTAGCGGGGTACAATGAGCAGTTCTTC. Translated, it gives CASSHGLAGYNEQFF.

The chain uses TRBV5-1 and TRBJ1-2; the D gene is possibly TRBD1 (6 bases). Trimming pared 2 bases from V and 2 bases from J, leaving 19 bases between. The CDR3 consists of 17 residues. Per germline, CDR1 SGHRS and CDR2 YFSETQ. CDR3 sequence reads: CASSLLNTGTHNYGYTF. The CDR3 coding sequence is TGCGCCAGCAGCTTACTTAATACCGGGACACACAACTATGGCTACACCTTC.

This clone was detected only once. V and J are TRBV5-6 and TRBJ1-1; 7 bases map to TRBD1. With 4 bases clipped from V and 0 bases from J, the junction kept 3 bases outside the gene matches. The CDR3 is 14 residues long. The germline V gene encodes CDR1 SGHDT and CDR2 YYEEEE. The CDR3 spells CASSPGQMNTEAFF. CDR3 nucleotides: TGTGCCAGCAGCCCGGGACAGATGAACACTGAAGCTTTCTTT.

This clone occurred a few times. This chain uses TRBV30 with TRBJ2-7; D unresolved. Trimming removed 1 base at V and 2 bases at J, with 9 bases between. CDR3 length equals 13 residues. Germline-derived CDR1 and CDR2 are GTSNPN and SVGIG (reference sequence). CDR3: CAWSGRSAYEQYF. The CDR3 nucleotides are TGTGCCTGGAGTGGCAGGTCGGCCTACGAGCAGTACTTC.

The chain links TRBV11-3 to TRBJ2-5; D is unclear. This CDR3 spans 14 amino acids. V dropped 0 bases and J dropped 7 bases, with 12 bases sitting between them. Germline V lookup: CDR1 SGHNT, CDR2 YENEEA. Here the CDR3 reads CASSLDAAEGTQYF. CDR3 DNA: TGTGCCAGCAGCTTAGATGCGGCGGAAGGGACCCAGTACTTC.

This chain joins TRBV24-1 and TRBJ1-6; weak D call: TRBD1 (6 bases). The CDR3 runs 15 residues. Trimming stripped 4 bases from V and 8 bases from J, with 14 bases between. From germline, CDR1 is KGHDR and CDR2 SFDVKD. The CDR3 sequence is CATSDLTGIHSPLHF. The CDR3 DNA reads TGTGCCACCAGTGACCTGACAGGAATTCATTCACCCCTCCACTTT.

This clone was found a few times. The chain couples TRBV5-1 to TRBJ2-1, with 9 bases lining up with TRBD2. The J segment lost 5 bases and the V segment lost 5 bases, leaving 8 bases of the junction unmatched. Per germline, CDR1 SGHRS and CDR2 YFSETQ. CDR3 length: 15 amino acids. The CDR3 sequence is CASSGTSRTNNEQFF. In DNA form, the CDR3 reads TGCGCCAGCAGTGGGACTAGCAGAACTAACAATGAGCAGTTCTTC.

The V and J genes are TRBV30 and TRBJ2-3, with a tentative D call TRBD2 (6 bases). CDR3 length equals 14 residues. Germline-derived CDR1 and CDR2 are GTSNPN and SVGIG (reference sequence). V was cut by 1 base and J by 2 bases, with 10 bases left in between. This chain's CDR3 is CAWSGAGLTDTQYF. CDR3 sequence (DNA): TGTGCCTGGAGTGGCGCGGGGCTCACAGATACGCAGTATTTT.